This T cell receptor (beta chain) was recovered during a study of blood T cell repertoires in COVID-19. Across the study: The United States, Italy and Spain were the sources of the acute and convalescent COVID-19 samples.

Adults between about 18 and 89 years of age took part from fewer than 30 US areas. Categorization into cohorts depended on clinical history that participants reported. CDR3 size: 17 residues. CDR1 is SNHLY and CDR2 is FYNNEI in the germline V gene. With 11 bases clipped from V and 5 bases from J, the junction kept 20 bases outside the gene matches. Original methodology: From reference gene primer amplification, estimates of nucleated cell counts were derived. Libraries were prepared by immunoSEQ multiplex PCR; TCRdb keeps only in-frame clonotypes and omits some of them. V, J and clone size are taken as reported in that table, and D and trimming were inferred from the DNA itself. Of 350,000 to 500,000 clones listed, about 88% are singletons.

This TCR derives from a woman aged 18-29 years who had been exposed to COVID-19. The chain joins TRBV2 to TRBJ2-7; 11 bases are shared with TRBD2. Specimen: PBMCs or T cells enriched from blood (not recorded which). In DNA, the CDR3 is TGTGCCTACCAACCCCCTAGGACTAGCGGGCTTTTTAACGAGCAGTACTTC. Protein product: CAYQPPRTSGLFNEQYF.